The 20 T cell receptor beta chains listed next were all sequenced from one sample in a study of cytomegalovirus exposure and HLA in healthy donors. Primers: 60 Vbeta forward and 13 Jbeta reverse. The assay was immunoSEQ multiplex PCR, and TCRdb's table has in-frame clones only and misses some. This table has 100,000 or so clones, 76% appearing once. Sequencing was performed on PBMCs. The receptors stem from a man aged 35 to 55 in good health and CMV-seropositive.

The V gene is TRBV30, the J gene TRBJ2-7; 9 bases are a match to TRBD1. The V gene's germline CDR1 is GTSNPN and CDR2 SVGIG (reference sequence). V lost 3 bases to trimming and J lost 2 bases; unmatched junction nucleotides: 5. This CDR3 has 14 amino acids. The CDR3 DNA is TGTGCCTGGAGCATCCGGGACAGGGCCTACGAGCAGTACTTC. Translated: CAWSIRDRAYEQYF.

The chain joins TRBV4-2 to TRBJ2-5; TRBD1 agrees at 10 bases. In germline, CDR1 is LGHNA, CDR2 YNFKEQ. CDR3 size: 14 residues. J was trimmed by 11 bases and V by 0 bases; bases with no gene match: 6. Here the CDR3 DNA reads TGTGCCAGCAGCCAAGAGACAGGGGGCGCGGAGCAGTACTTC. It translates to CASSQETGGAEQYF.

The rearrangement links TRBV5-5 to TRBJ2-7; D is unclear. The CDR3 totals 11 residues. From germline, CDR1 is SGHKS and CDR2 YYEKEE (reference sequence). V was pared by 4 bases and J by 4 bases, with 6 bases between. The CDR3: CASSQFYEQYF. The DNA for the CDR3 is TGTGCCAGCAGCCAATTTTACGAGCAGTACTTC.

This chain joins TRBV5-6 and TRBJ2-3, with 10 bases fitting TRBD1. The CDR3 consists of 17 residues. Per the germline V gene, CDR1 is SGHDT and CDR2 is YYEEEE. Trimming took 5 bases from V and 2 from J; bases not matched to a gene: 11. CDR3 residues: CASRTGRQGANTDTQYF. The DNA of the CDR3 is TGTGCCAGCAGGACAGGGCGACAGGGGGCCAACACAGATACGCAGTATTTT.

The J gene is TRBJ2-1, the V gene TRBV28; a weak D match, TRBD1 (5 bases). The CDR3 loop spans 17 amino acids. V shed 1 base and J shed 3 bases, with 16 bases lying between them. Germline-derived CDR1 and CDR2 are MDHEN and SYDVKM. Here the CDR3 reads CASSLLGARAFYNEQFF. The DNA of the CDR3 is TGTGCCAGCAGTTTATTAGGGGCCAGGGCCTTCTACAATGAGCAGTTCTTC.

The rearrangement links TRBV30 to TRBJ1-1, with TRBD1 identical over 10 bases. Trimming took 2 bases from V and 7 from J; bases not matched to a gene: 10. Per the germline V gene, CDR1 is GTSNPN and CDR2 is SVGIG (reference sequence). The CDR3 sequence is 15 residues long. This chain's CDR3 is CAWSTPGQGFGEAFF. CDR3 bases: TGTGCCTGGAGTACTCCGGGACAGGGGTTTGGTGAAGCTTTCTTT.

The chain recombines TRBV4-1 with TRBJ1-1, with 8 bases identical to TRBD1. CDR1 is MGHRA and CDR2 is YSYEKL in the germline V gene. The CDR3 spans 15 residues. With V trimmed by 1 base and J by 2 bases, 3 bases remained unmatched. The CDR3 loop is CASSQGDRTNTEAFF. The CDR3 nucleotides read TGCGCCAGCAGCCAAGGGGACAGGACAAACACTGAAGCTTTCTTT.

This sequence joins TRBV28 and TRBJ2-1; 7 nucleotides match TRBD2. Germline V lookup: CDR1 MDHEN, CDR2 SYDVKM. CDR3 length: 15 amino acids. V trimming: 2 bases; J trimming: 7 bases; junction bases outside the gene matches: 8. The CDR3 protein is CASSLRTRSGNEQFF. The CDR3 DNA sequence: TGTGCCAGCAGTTTAAGGACTAGGAGTGGTAATGAGCAGTTCTTC.

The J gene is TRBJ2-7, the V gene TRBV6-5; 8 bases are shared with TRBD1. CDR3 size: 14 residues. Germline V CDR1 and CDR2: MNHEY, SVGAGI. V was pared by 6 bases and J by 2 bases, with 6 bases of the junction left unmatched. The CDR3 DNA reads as TGTGCCAGCAGACGGGACAGGATGACCTACGAGCAGTACTTC. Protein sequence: CASRRDRMTYEQYF.

CDR3 protein: CASSQVRDSGYGYTF. CDR3 DNA sequence: TGCGCCAGCAGCCAAGTCCGGGACTCCGGTTATGGCTACACCTTC. The chain employs TRBV4-1 and TRBJ1-2; perhaps TRBD1 as D (5 bases). Deletions cut 1 base from V and 5 bases from J, with 14 bases between. The CDR3 contains 15 residues. Germline V gene sequence: CDR1 MGHRA, CDR2 YSYEKL.

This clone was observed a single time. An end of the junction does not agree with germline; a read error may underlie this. The CDR3 DNA sequence: TGTGCCAGCAGCTTAGAACGGGCCGTCGCATCTGGGGCCAACGGCCTGACTTTC. It encodes CASSLERAVASGANGLTF. The rearrangement uses TRBV11-3 and TRBJ2-6; tentatively, D is TRBD1 (5 bases). This CDR3 spans 18 amino acids. Germline lookup yields CDR1 SGHNT and CDR2 YENEEA.

The CDR3 loop reads CASSQEGYDRLNEKLFF. The CDR3 DNA is TGTGCCAGCAGCCAAGAAGGTTACGACAGACTTAATGAAAAACTGTTTTTT. This chain uses TRBV4-2 with TRBJ1-4, with D possibly matching TRBD1 (5 bases). CDR3 length: 17 amino acids. Between the trimmed V and J ends, which lost 0 bases and 4 bases, there was a span of 15 bases. Germline CDR1 reads LGHNA; CDR2 reads YNFKEQ.

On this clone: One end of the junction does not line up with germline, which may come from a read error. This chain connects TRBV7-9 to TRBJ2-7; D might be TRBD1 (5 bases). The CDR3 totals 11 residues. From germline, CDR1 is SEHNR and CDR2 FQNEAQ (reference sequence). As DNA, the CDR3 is TGTGCCAGCGGGGCCTCCTACGAGCAGTACTTT. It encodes CASGASYEQYF.

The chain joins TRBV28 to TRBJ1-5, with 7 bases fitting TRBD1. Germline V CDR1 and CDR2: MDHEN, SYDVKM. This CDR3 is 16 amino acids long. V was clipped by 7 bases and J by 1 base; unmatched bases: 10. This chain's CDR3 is CASNRQGRRSNQPQHF. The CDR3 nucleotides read TGTGCCAGCAACCGACAGGGAAGACGCAGCAATCAGCCCCAGCATTTT.

The DNA for the CDR3 is TGTGCCAGCAGTCCTGACAGGGACGGCACCGGGGAGCTGTTTTTT. It translates to CASSPDRDGTGELFF. V and J are TRBV2 and TRBJ2-2; 7 bases align to TRBD1. With 5 bases clipped from V and 4 bases from J, the junction kept 7 bases outside the gene matches. Germline V lookup: CDR1 SNHLY, CDR2 FYNNEI. The CDR3 contains 15 residues. Full variable domain (remainder filled in from reference TRBV2 and TRBJ2-2): EPEVTQTPSHQVTQMGQEVILRCVPISNHLYFYWYRQILGQKVEFLVSFYNNEISEKSEIFDDQFSVERPDGSNFTLKIRSTKLEDSAMYFCASSPDRDGTGELFFGEGSRLTVL.

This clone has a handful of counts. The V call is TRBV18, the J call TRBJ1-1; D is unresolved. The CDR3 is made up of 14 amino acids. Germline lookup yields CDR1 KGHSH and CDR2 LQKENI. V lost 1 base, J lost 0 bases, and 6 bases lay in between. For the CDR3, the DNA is TGTGCCAGCTCACCACTTCCAGTGAACACTGAAGCTTTCTTT. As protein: CASSPLPVNTEAFF.

The CDR3 spells CASSVVPRAQETQYF. Written as DNA, the CDR3 is TGTGCCAGCAGCGTAGTCCCCAGGGCTCAAGAGACCCAGTACTTC. This chain uses TRBV9 with TRBJ2-5; a possible D gene is TRBD1 (5 bases). CDR3 length: 15 residues. The germline gives CDR1 SGDLS, CDR2 YYNGEE. V lost 0 bases and J 2 bases, leaving 11 bases between the germline ends.

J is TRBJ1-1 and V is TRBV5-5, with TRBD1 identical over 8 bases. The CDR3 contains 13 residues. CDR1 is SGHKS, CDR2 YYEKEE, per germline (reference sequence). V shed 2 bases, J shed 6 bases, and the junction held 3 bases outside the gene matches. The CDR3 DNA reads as TGTGCCAGCAGCTTTGACAGGGGCTCTGAAGCTTTCTTT. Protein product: CASSFDRGSEAFF. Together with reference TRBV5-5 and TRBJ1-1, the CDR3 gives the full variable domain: DAGVTQSPTHLIKTRGQQVTLRCSPISGHKSVSWYQQVLGQGPQFIFQYYEKEERGRGNFPDRFSARQFPNYSSELNVNALLLGDSALYLCASSFDRGSEAFFGQGTRLTVV.

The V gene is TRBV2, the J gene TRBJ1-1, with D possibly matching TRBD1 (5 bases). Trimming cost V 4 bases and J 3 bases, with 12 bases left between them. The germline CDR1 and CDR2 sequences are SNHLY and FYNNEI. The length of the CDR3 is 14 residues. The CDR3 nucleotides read TGTGCCAGCAGTGGCAGGGCCAGGGACACTGAAGCTTTCTTT. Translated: CASSGRARDTEAFF.

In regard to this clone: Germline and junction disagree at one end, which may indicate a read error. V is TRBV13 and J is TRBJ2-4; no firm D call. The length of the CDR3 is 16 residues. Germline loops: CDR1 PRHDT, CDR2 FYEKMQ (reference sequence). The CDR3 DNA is TGTGCCAGCAGCTTGACCGGATTCGAAGGCAAAAACAGTCAGTACTTC. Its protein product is CASSLTGFEGKNSQYF. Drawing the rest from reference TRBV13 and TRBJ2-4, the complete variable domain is AAGVIQSPRHLIKEKRETATLKCYPIPRHDTVYWYQQGPGQDPQFLISFYEKMQSDKGSIPDRFSAQQFSDYHSELNMSSLELGDSALYFCASSLTGFEGKNSQYFGAGTRLSVL.